This is a list of T cell receptor beta chains from one sample in a study of OX40 agonist ivuxolimab in advanced cancers. The assay was immunoSEQ multiplex PCR, and TCRdb's table has in-frame clones only and misses some. The data contain more than 85,000 clones, 75% to 95% of them singletons. The sequenced sample was CD4+ or CD8+ T cells sorted from blood, obtained in a trial of the OX40 agonist ivuxolimab. These receptors were collected from an adult with an advanced solid tumor such as melanoma, head and neck, liver or kidney cancer. Each CDR3 is given with its conserved first and last residue. A D gene is named only where the DNA matches it firmly. For some rows the clone size is stated as once, few or many, or as a class when expanded; others skip it.

d_call j_call clone_size v_call cdr3_nt cdr3_aa
NA TRBJ2-7 NA TRBV5-1 TGCGCCAGCAGCTTGGGATCGCTCAGGGACGAGCAGTACTTC CASSLGSLRDEQYF
NA TRBJ1-2 NA TRBV7-8 TGTGCCAGCAGCCGCGGTCATATTCAGGGCTACACCTTC CASSRGHIQGYTF
TRBD1 TRBJ2-7 NA TRBV10-2 TGCGCCAGCAGGAGACAGGGGCGCGCCTACGAGCAGTACTTC CASRRQGRAYEQYF
TRBD1 TRBJ1-3 NA TRBV14 TGTGCCAGCAGCCTCAGACAGGGGGTCTTTAAAAACCTTGGAAACACCATATATTTT CASSLRQGVFKNLGNTIYF
NA TRBJ1-5 NA TRBV5-1 TGCGCCAGCAGCTTGGCTCCAGGGGACAATCAGCCCCAGCATTTT CASSLAPGDNQPQHF
TRBD2 TRBJ2-5 NA TRBV28 TGTGCCAGCAGCCAACTAGCGGCCCAAGAGACCCAGTACTTC CASSQLAAQETQYF
TRBD1 TRBJ2-2 NA TRBV10-3 TGTGCCATCAGTCCGGGGACAGGGGAAAGAAACGGGGAGCTGTTTTTT CAISPGTGERNGELFF
NA TRBJ1-4 NA TRBV7-9 TGTGCCAGCAGCTTAGCCGGCAGGGCCAGTTCAACTAATGAAAAACTGTTTTTT CASSLAGRASSTNEKLFF
TRBD1 TRBJ1-3 NA TRBV7-2 TGTGCCAGCAGCTTACTGACAGGGGCTGGAAACACCATATATTTT CASSLLTGAGNTIYF
TRBD2 TRBJ2-7 NA TRBV11-2 TGTGCCAGCAGCTTAGCGGGAGGGATCTACGAGCAGTACTTC CASSLAGGIYEQYF
TRBD1 TRBJ2-1 NA TRBV27 TGTGCCAGCAGTTCGGGGACAGGCCTATACAATGAGCAGTTCTTC CASSSGTGLYNEQFF
TRBD2 TRBJ2-3 NA TRBV7-6 TGTGCCAGCAGCTTGGGACTAGCGAACCCAGATACGCAGTATTTT CASSLGLANPDTQYF
TRBD1 TRBJ1-1 NA TRBV28 TGTGCCAGCAGTTTGGCGACAGGGGGTCGGACTGAAGCTTTCTTT CASSLATGGRTEAFF
NA TRBJ1-1 NA TRBV9 TGTGCCAGCAGCGTAGTGGACGGACCTGAAGCTTTCTTT CASSVVDGPEAFF
TRBD2 TRBJ2-1 once TRBV9 TGTGCCAGCAGCGTAGGTTGGCTAGCGGGATCCTACAATGAGCAGTTCTTC CASSVGWLAGSYNEQFF
TRBD2 TRBJ2-7 NA TRBV7-2 TGTGCCAGCAGCTCACCAGGGACTAGCGGAGGGTCCTACGAGCAGTACTTC CASSSPGTSGGSYEQYF
NA TRBJ2-2 NA TRBV14 TGTGCCAGCAGCCAAGTTGCAGGGAACACCGGGGAGCTGTTTTTT CASSQVAGNTGELFF
TRBD1 TRBJ2-3 NA TRBV2 TGTGCCAGCACCCTACAGGGGCGGGGCACAGATACGCAGTATTTT CASTLQGRGTDTQYF
TRBD1 TRBJ2-7 NA TRBV27 TGTGCCAGCAGTTTCTCCGGGACAGGGGCTGGGGAGCAGTACTTC CASSFSGTGAGEQYF
NA TRBJ1-5 NA TRBV7-7 TGTGCCAGCAGCTTAGGAACGGATCAGCCCCAGCATTTT CASSLGTDQPQHF
TRBD1 TRBJ2-1 NA TRBV28 TGTGCCAGCAGCTTGACAGGGGTCGGTGAGCAGTTCTTC CASSLTGVGEQFF
TRBD1 TRBJ1-6 NA TRBV27 TGTGCCAGCAGTCCCGCTCAGGGGGCGGTCTATAATTCACCCCTCCACTTT CASSPAQGAVYNSPLHF
NA TRBJ2-1 NA TRBV9 TGTGCCAGCAGCGTAGCCCCACGTAATGAGCAGTTCTTC CASSVAPRNEQFF
NA TRBJ2-5 NA TRBV19 TGTGCCAGTAGTACCCCGCAACGAGAGACCCAGTACTTC CASSTPQRETQYF
TRBD1 TRBJ2-2 NA TRBV7-2 TGTGCCAGCAGCTTCAGACAGGGCCTTAACACCGGGGAGCTGTTTTTT CASSFRQGLNTGELFF
NA TRBJ2-7 NA TRBV9 TGTGCCAGCAGCGTAGGAATTGACAACTACGAGCAGTACTTC CASSVGIDNYEQYF
NA TRBJ2-3 NA TRBV10-3 TGTGCCATCAGGGGGGCCCTCACAGATACGCAGTATTTT CAIRGALTDTQYF
NA TRBJ2-7 NA TRBV11-3 TGTGCCAGATTCCCTCTCGCAAGGGAATATTGCTACGAGCAGTACTTC CARFPLAREYCYEQYF
NA TRBJ2-3 once TRBV5-4 TGTGCCAGCAGATCGGTGGGAGTGTCAGATACGCAGTATTTT CASRSVGVSDTQYF
TRBD2 TRBJ2-7 NA TRBV4-2 TGTGCCAGCAGCCAAGATACGGTAGCGGGAGCTCTCGAGCAGTACTTC CASSQDTVAGALEQYF
TRBD1 TRBJ2-5 once TRBV7-9 TGTGCCAGCAGCTTAATAGGGGGCTTGGAGACCCAGTACTTC CASSLIGGLETQYF
TRBD2 TRBJ2-1 NA TRBV9 TGTGCCAGCAGGGGACCTAGCGGGAGGGACAATGAGCAGTTCTTC CASRGPSGRDNEQFF
NA TRBJ2-1 NA TRBV4-2 TGTGCCAGCAGCCCGGCGGTTCAGGGTTTCGGTGAGCAGTTCTTC CASSPAVQGFGEQFF
NA TRBJ1-5 NA TRBV7-8 TGTGCCAGCAGTTCAGACGGGTTTAGGAATCAGCCCCAGCATTTT CASSSDGFRNQPQHF
TRBD2 TRBJ2-3 NA TRBV6-6 TGTGCCAGCAGTTTGGGCGGGGGAGGGGATACGCAGTATTTT CASSLGGGGDTQYF
TRBD1 TRBJ2-5 NA TRBV23-1 TGCGCCAGCAGTCTGGGGGACAGGGTTAAAGAGACCCAGTACTTC CASSLGDRVKETQYF
NA TRBJ2-7 once TRBV9 TGTGCCAGCAGCGTAGATTCAGGGCCAACAGGGCAGTACTTC CASSVDSGPTGQYF
TRBD1 TRBJ2-6 NA TRBV7-9 TGTGCCAGCAGCGCCCTGACAGGGTCAGGGGCCAACGTCCTGACTTTC CASSALTGSGANVLTF
NA TRBJ1-1 NA TRBV6-5 TGTGCCAGCAGGAGGGGGGTGAACACTGAAGCTTTCTTT CASRRGVNTEAFF
NA TRBJ1-5 NA TRBV28 TGTGCCATCCAAGTAGGGAATCAGCCCCAGCATTTT CAIQVGNQPQHF
NA TRBJ2-1 NA TRBV18 TGTGCCAGCTCACCACCGGGACGGATAAGTCATGAGCAGTTCTTC CASSPPGRISHEQFF
NA TRBJ2-5 NA TRBV6-6 TGTGCCAGCAGTTACTCTTGGGAGACCCAGTACTTC CASSYSWETQYF
TRBD1 TRBJ2-5 NA TRBV13 TGTGCCAGCAGCTTACGTTCGGGGACAGGGCACCAAGAGACCCAGTACTTC CASSLRSGTGHQETQYF
TRBD1 TRBJ2-3 NA TRBV28 TGTGCCAGCAGTTTCGGTCAGGGGGTCACAGATACGCAGTATTTT CASSFGQGVTDTQYF
NA TRBJ2-3 NA TRBV29-1 TGCAGCGTTGAAGGGGGCGCCTCAGATACGCAGTATTTT CSVEGGASDTQYF
NA TRBJ2-5 NA TRBV5-1 TGCGCCAGTTCCGGGACTCAAGAGACCCAGTACTTC CASSGTQETQYF
NA TRBJ2-2 NA TRBV19 TGTGCCAGCACGAATACGAACACCGGGGAGCTGTTTTTT CASTNTNTGELFF
TRBD2 TRBJ2-5 NA TRBV5-4 TGTGCCAGCAGCTTGGTTGTGGGAGCGGGGCAAGAGACCCAGTACTTC CASSLVVGAGQETQYF